This entry lists 16 T cell receptor beta chains sequenced from one sample in a study of T cells in Graves' hyperthyroidism and ophthalmopathy. Amplification of TCR beta CDR3 regions was performed using RNA transcripts as template. The HTBI primer set served for first-round RT-PCR of the TCR CDR3. TCRdb called the multiplex PCR reads again in MiXCR, with one record for every CDR3 protein. The top ten clones hold roughly 8% of a sample with about 420,000 distinct CDR3 sequences, 15% to 19% of them seen once. Source material: blood. The receptors come from a woman aged 18 to 35 with Graves' hyperthyroidism.

The chain combines TRBV20-1 with TRBJ1-2; the match to TRBD1 covers 9 bases. This CDR3 contains 14 residues. Germline V CDR1 and CDR2: DFQATT, SNEGSKA (reference sequence). Unmatched junction bases numbered 7, after V lost 6 bases and J lost 2 bases. CDR3 region: CSAGQGGENYGYTF. The CDR3 DNA sequence: TGCAGTGCGGGACAGGGAGGGGAAAACTATGGCTACACCTTC.

This clonotype was seen ten or more times. The chain couples TRBV20-1 to TRBJ2-5, with 8 bases matching TRBD1. The germline gives CDR1 DFQATT, CDR2 SNEGSKA (reference sequence). With 6 bases clipped from V and 2 bases from J, the junction kept 8 bases outside the gene matches. The CDR3 loop spans 14 amino acids. The CDR3 loop is CSAKTGAQQETQYF. Written as DNA, the CDR3 is TGCAGTGCAAAGACAGGGGCCCAACAAGAGACCCAGTACTTC.

This clonotype was seen many times. This chain links TRBV7-6 with TRBJ1-5, with no clear D. Trimming stripped 2 bases from V and 12 bases from J, with 11 bases between. Germline V CDR1 and CDR2: SGHVS, FNYEAQ. The CDR3 totals 12 residues. The CDR3, as DNA: TGTGCCAGCAGCTTACCCGCTGGGGACCAGCATTTT. Translated: CASSLPAGDQHF.

This rearrangement joins TRBV6-2 or TRBV6-3 to TRBJ2-3, with 16 nucleotides matching TRBD2. CDR3 size: 19 residues. Germline values: CDR1 MNHEY, CDR2 SVGEGT. Trimming cost V 2 bases and J 1 base; bases outside gene matches: 6. CDR3 protein: CASSYPGTSGGDGTDTQYF. The CDR3 DNA sequence: TGTGCCAGCAGTTACCCCGGGACTAGCGGGGGGGATGGCACAGATACGCAGTATTTT.

This clonotype was detected ten times or more. This chain uses TRBV20-1 with TRBJ1-4; D remains ambiguous. V was clipped by 5 bases and J by 8 bases, with 15 bases between them. CDR3 length: 13 residues. CDR1 and CDR2 (germline): DFQATT, SNEGSKA (reference sequence). CDR3 in DNA: TGCAGTGCTGCAAGGGAGGTCCGCGAAAAACTGTTTTTT. It specifies CSAAREVREKLFF.

This clonotype was recorded at least ten times. This chain links TRBV18 with TRBJ2-7; tentative D call: TRBD1 (5 bases). CDR3 length: 12 amino acids. Between the trimmed V and J ends, which lost 3 bases and 5 bases, there was a span of 8 bases. The germline V gene encodes CDR1 KGHSH and CDR2 LQKENI. The CDR3 nucleotides are TGTGCCAGCTCACCCTCCAGGGACGAGCAGTACTTC. Its translation is CASSPSRDEQYF.

This clonotype was recorded at least ten times. The V gene is TRBV20-1, the J gene TRBJ2-1; D may be TRBD1 (6 bases). The CDR3 is 13 amino acids. Trimming took 4 bases from V and 5 from J, leaving 12 bases between them. Looked up from germline, CDR1 is DFQATT and CDR2 is SNEGSKA (reference sequence). For the CDR3, the DNA is TGCAGTGCTACTCACAGGGACGACAATGAGCAGTTCTTC. This translates into CSATHRDDNEQFF.

V usage is TRBV20-1 and J usage is TRBJ2-3; 8 bases are shared with TRBD2. After removal of 4 bases from V and 5 bases from J, the junction contained 5 bases not matched to a gene. The CDR3 is 13 amino acids. The germline V gene has CDR1 DFQATT and CDR2 SNEGSKA (reference sequence). The chain's CDR3 is CSATRGGEDTQYF. Written as DNA, the CDR3 is TGCAGTGCTACCCGGGGGGGGGAAGATACGCAGTATTTT.

This clonotype was found many times. V usage is TRBV6-5 and J usage is TRBJ1-5; 7 bases line up with TRBD1. Germline V gives CDR1 MNHEY, CDR2 SVGAGI. This CDR3 has 14 amino acids. Losses at the gene ends were 2 bases for V and 4 bases for J; bases not matched to a gene: 2. In nucleotides, the CDR3 is TGTGCCAGCAGTTACGGGACAGCTAATCAGCCCCAGCATTTT. As protein: CASSYGTANQPQHF.

This clonotype appeared many times. The rearrangement links TRBV7-2 to TRBJ2-7, with 9 bases matching TRBD2. Germline values: CDR1 SGHTA, CDR2 FQGNSA. This CDR3 comprises 14 residues. Germline trimming cut 3 bases from V and 5 bases from J; bases unmatched to any gene: 5. The CDR3 DNA follows: TGTGCCAGCAGCTTCGGACTAGCGAGCCACGAGCAGTACTTC. It yields the protein CASSFGLASHEQYF.

The rearrangement links TRBV20-1 to TRBJ2-7, with 10 bases matching TRBD1. Germline CDR1 DFQATT, CDR2 SNEGSKA (reference sequence). CDR3 length: 15 residues. Unmatched junction bases numbered 10, after V lost 5 bases and J lost 3 bases. CDR3 residues: CSASRRDRGYYEQYF. The DNA for the CDR3 is TGCAGTGCTTCCCGCCGGGACAGGGGTTACTACGAGCAGTACTTC.

This clonotype has just a few counts. The V call is TRBV4-1, the J call TRBJ2-2; 7 positions match TRBD2. Looked up from germline, CDR1 is MGHRA and CDR2 is YSYEKL. V was pared by 6 bases and J by 8 bases, with 9 bases of the junction left unmatched. The CDR3 extends over 14 amino acids. The CDR3 DNA is TGCGCCAGCAGGCGTCCCGGGACTACAGGGGAGCTGTTTTTT. This translates into CASRRPGTTGELFF.

This clonotype was seen a handful of times. V and J are TRBV12-3 or TRBV12-4 and TRBJ1-4; D perhaps matches TRBD1 (5 bases). CDR3 size: 14 residues. V was cut by 0 bases and J by 6 bases, with 8 bases left in between. This chain's CDR3 is CASSLARGDEKLFF. CDR3 nucleotide sequence: TGTGCCAGCAGTTTAGCGCGGGGGGATGAAAAACTGTTTTTT.

This clonotype has ten or more counts. The V call is TRBV7-3, the J call TRBJ1-1; 10 bases map to TRBD1. With 5 bases clipped from V and 5 bases from J, the junction kept 11 bases outside the gene matches. CDR3 length: 16 amino acids. CDR1 SGHTA and CDR2 FQGTGA come from the germline V gene. CDR3: CASSPTRQGAGTEAFF. The CDR3 DNA reads as TGTGCCAGCAGCCCGACCCGACAGGGGGCCGGAACTGAAGCTTTCTTT.

This clonotype was seen ten or more times. The chain couples TRBV6-5 to TRBJ1-1, with D unclear. The CDR3 contains 13 residues. V was cut by 2 bases and J by 6 bases, with 10 bases left in between. The germline V gene encodes CDR1 MNHEY and CDR2 SVGAGI. The CDR3 here is CASSYARWAEAFF. The CDR3 DNA is TGTGCCAGCAGTTACGCCCGGTGGGCTGAAGCTTTCTTT.

This clonotype came up many times. This chain links TRBV11-2 with TRBJ2-7; no firm D call. Germline V CDR1 and CDR2: SGHAT, FQNNGV. V gave up 1 base and J gave up 6 bases, with 13 bases separating them. The CDR3 is 14 amino acids. The CDR3 DNA follows: TGTGCCAGCAGCTTAGTAGTCACCCCTCCCGAGCAGTACTTC. Translating it yields CASSLVVTPPEQYF.